Each of the 3 T cell receptor beta chains below was sequenced from the same sample in a study of shared clonotypes between healthy human individuals. TCRdb keeps only in-frame clones here, not all; method: immunoSEQ multiplex PCR. Of a few hundred thousand clones listed, 90% to 98% are singletons. Sequencing was done on a sample of memory CD8+ T cells sorted from blood. Noted subset: CD45RO+ cells pooled with CCR7-negative TemRA cells. These receptors originate from a man in his thirties or forties in good health.

The DNA of the CDR3 is TGTGCCAGTAGTATGGATCTGGGATCGTACCCCTACGAGCAGTACTTC. Translated: CASSMDLGSYPYEQYF. This chain joins TRBV19 and TRBJ2-7; D is undetermined. Trimming took off 3 bases at V and 2 bases at J, with 17 bases between the two ends. The CDR3 has 16 residues. Germline V CDR1 and CDR2: LNHDA, SQIVND (reference sequence). Looking up the rest from reference TRBV19 and TRBJ2-7 gives the full variable domain: DGGITQSPKYLFRKEGQNVTLSCEQNLNHDAMYWYRQDPGQGLRLIYYSQIVNDFQKGDIAEGYSVSREKKESFPLTVTSAQKNPTAFYLCASSMDLGSYPYEQYFGPGTRLTVT.

On this clone itself: The sample holds other DNA sequences that translate to the same CDR3. The chain has TRBV28 and TRBJ2-1; D remains ambiguous. The CDR3 contains 14 residues. Germline V gene data show CDR1 as MDHEN and CDR2 as SYDVKM. V lost 3 bases and J 0 bases, leaving 6 bases between the germline ends. The chain's CDR3 is CASSLLSSYNEQFF. In DNA, the CDR3 is TGTGCCAGCAGTTTGCTTAGCTCCTACAATGAGCAGTTCTTC.

The chain couples TRBV20-1 to TRBJ1-1; D not certain. V was trimmed by 5 bases and J by 11 bases, leaving 6 bases between them. The CDR3 has 8 amino acids. Germline V gives CDR1 DFQATT, CDR2 SNEGSKA (reference sequence). CDR3: CSAARAFF. CDR3 nucleotide sequence: TGCAGTGCTGCCAGGGCTTTCTTT.